These 3 T cell receptor beta chains were all obtained from the same sample, sequenced in a study of blood T cell repertoires in COVID-19. Clones were sequenced by immunoSEQ multiplex PCR, and TCRdb holds only the in-frame ones, with some missing. The sample includes 55,000 to 75,000 clones, less than 75% of them seen just once. The sequenced sample consisted of peripheral blood. These TCRs come from a man in his 60s with acute or convalescent COVID-19.

The chain links TRBV12-5 to TRBJ1-5; TRBD1 might be the D (5 bases). There are 14 residues in the CDR3. CDR1 and CDR2 from the germline V gene are LGHNT and FRNRAP. V was cut by 1 base and J by 6 bases, with 10 bases left in between. CDR3 nucleotides: TGTGCTAGTGGTTTGGGGGGGGACTCTCAGCCCCAGCATTTT. This encodes CASGLGGDSQPQHF.

The J gene is TRBJ1-5, the V gene TRBV6-1; 8 nucleotides match TRBD1. J gave up 2 bases and V 3 bases, and 0 bases lay outside the gene matches. The CDR3 consists of 14 residues. The V gene's germline CDR1 is MNHNS and CDR2 SASEGT. CDR3 coding DNA: TGTGCCAGCAGTGAGACAGGGGGCAATCAGCCCCAGCATTTT. Translated: CASSETGGNQPQHF.

In nucleotides, the CDR3 is TGTGCCAGCATCAAAGCGGGGGGGCAAGAGACCCAGTACTTC. Its protein is CASIKAGGQETQYF. The gene calls are TRBV2 and TRBJ2-5, with 10 bases that match TRBD2. Germline CDR1 is SNHLY and CDR2 is FYNNEI. Trimming at V came to 7 bases and at J to 2 bases, leaving 4 bases not matched to a gene. The CDR3 sequence is 14 residues long.